This T cell receptor (beta chain) was observed in a study of blood T cell repertoires in COVID-19. Study-level information: PBMCs, B-cell-depleted T cells, or T cells provided the cDNA or gDNA that made up the material.

Patients of the Seattle cohort, enrolled during active infection, were followed longitudinally. Clones were sequenced by immunoSEQ multiplex PCR, and TCRdb holds only the in-frame ones, with some missing. The sample includes about 120,000 clones, roughly 90% seen only once; the top ten take around 4%. Trimming took off 3 bases at V and 0 bases at J, with 14 bases between the two ends. Germline-derived CDR1 and CDR2 are MNHNS and SASEGT. CDR3 length equals 16 residues. The sample consisted of peripheral blood. The receptor comes from an older woman with COVID-19, enrolled during active disease. The V gene is TRBV6-1, the J gene TRBJ1-1; D is ambiguous. The CDR3 sequence: CASSDGSLYMNTEAFF. The CDR3 DNA reads TGTGCCAGCAGTGACGGGTCCTTGTACATGAACACTGAAGCTTTCTTT.